The TCR beta chain described here comes from a study of response to subunit inactivated influenza vaccine. Overall study results and limits: The authors offered the suggestion that each seasonal influenza vaccination recruits few new T cells.

TCRdb analysed the RT-PCR reads with MiXCR anew, one entry per CDR3 protein. The sample holds over 400,000 distinct CDR3 sequences, roughly 9.7% seen once. Details on this clonotype: Its antigen is not known.

The CDR3 consists of 14 residues. Germline CDR1 reads MNHEY; CDR2 reads SVGAGI. Trimming removed 3 bases from V and 7 bases from J, with 10 bases in between. This sequence originates from a man aged 50 to 60 who received an inactivated influenza vaccine. The material sequenced was PBMCs from blood, taken 40 to 50 days after vaccination. The chain has TRBV6-5 and TRBJ1-6, with no clear D. The CDR3 is CASSYLIWNSPLHF. The CDR3 DNA reads TGTGCCAGCAGTTATCTTATCTGGAATTCACCCCTCCACTTT.